Listed below are T cell receptor beta chains from one sample, sequenced in a study of PD-1 blockade in mismatch repair-deficient tumors. Repertoires were generated with immunoSEQ multiplex PCR, while TCRdb's copy carries only in-frame clones and drops some. The table shows 130,000 or so clones, with more than 85% occurring only once. This material consisted of peripheral blood, taken 44 weeks after starting pembrolizumab. The source is an adult with mismatch repair-deficient cancer. The CDR3 runs from the conserved cysteine through the conserved F or W. The D gene is left open where the match is weak. The listing skips clone size in some rows; elsewhere it reads once, few, many or a size class.

j_call	clone_size	d_call	v_call	cdr3_nt	cdr3_aa
TRBJ2-7	-	-	TRBV5-6	TGTGCCAGCAGCTTGGCCCCTTCCTACGAGCAGTACTTC	CASSLAPSYEQYF
TRBJ2-7	few	-	TRBV19	TGTGCCAGTAAACCGACGCAGTACAGTCTCTACGAGCAGTACTTC	CASKPTQYSLYEQYF
TRBJ2-5	-	TRBD1	TRBV28	TGTGCCAGCAGTCCCGGGGACAGGGCATGGGAGACCCAGTACTTC	CASSPGDRAWETQYF
TRBJ2-7	-	TRBD2	TRBV11-2	TGTGCCAGCAGCCCGACTAGCGGGAGAATCTACGAGCAGTACTTC	CASSPTSGRIYEQYF
TRBJ2-5	-	-	TRBV5-4	TGTGCCAGCAGCTCTTTAGGTCAGGAGACCCAGTACTTC	CASSSLGQETQYF
TRBJ1-1	-	-	TRBV5-1	TGCGCCAGCGCGGTGGGGCCGGGAACTGAAGCTTTCTTT	CASAVGPGTEAFF
TRBJ1-3	-	TRBD1	TRBV5-1	TGCGCCAGCAGCTTGGGGACAGGGACCCCTTACTCTGGAAACACCATATATTTT	CASSLGTGTPYSGNTIYF
TRBJ2-7	-	TRBD1	TRBV9	TGTGCCAGCAGCGTAAATACCGGGACAGCCTACGAGCAGTACTTC	CASSVNTGTAYEQYF
TRBJ2-7	-	-	TRBV7-2	TGTGCCAGCAGCTTAGCAAATCCGGAGCAGTACTTC	CASSLANPEQYF
TRBJ1-2	-	-	TRBV9	TGTGCCAGCAGCGTAGGCGGGCATCTTCGCTACACCTTC	CASSVGGHLRYTF
TRBJ1-2	-	-	TRBV28	TGTGCCAGCAAAGTCGCGGAAGTTGGCTACACCTTC	CASKVAEVGYTF
TRBJ1-4	-	-	TRBV15	TGTGCCACCAGCACCTCCCACAGGACCCCTAATGAAAAACTGTTTTTT	CATSTSHRTPNEKLFF
TRBJ1-2	-	-	TRBV6-4	TGTGCCAGCGAGAAGACCGTTAACTATGGCTACACCTTC	CASEKTVNYGYTF
TRBJ2-7	-	-	TRBV11-2	TGTGCCAGCAGTACACGGCGGAACACTCCCTACGAGCAGTACTTC	CASSTRRNTPYEQYF
TRBJ2-5	-	TRBD2	TRBV14	TGTGCCAGCAGCCAAGGGACTAGCGGGCCGTACCAAGAGACCCAGTACTTC	CASSQGTSGPYQETQYF
TRBJ2-7	-	TRBD1	TRBV16	TGTGCCAGCAGCCAATTGCCGGGACAGGGTTCCTACGAGCAGTACTTC	CASSQLPGQGSYEQYF
TRBJ2-5	-	TRBD1	TRBV27	TGTGCCAGCAGTTCCCCCCGGGACAGGTGGGCCCAGTACTTC	CASSSPRDRWAQYF
TRBJ1-1	-	-	TRBV7-9	TGTGCCAGCAGCGACGGGACGTCCCTGACGAACACTGAAGCTTTCTTT	CASSDGTSLTNTEAFF
TRBJ2-1	-	-	TRBV7-3	TGTGCCAGCAGCTTAACGTCCTACAATGAGCAGTTCTTC	CASSLTSYNEQFF
TRBJ2-5	-	TRBD1	TRBV18	TGTGCCAGCTCACCAATGGGGACAGTTGGCCAAGAGACCCAGTACTTC	CASSPMGTVGQETQYF
TRBJ2-3	-	TRBD1	TRBV7-9	TGTGCCAGCAGCTTGCCCCACCGAACAGGGGCCAACGATAATACGCAGTATTTT	CASSLPHRTGANDNTQYF
TRBJ2-5	once	-	TRBV23-1	TGCGCCAGCAGTCGGGAAGGGGCAGAAGAGACCCAGTACTTC	CASSREGAEETQYF
TRBJ1-1	few	-	TRBV25-1	TGTGCCAGCAGTGAAATCGGCGGCACTGAAGCTTTCTTT	CASSEIGGTEAFF
TRBJ1-1	few	TRBD1	TRBV7-9	TGTGCCAGCAGCCGGGGACAGGCTCAGAACACTGAAGCTTTCTTT	CASSRGQAQNTEAFF
TRBJ2-7	-	-	TRBV5-5	TGTGCCAGCAGCTTCTTTGATCAAAACTACGAGCAGTACTTC	CASSFFDQNYEQYF
TRBJ2-5	-	-	TRBV10-2	TGCGCCAGCAGCGAAACAGGGACCCAAGAGACCCAGTACTTC	CASSETGTQETQYF
TRBJ2-7	-	TRBD2	TRBV28	TGTGCCACCTCCGAGGTAGCGGGACCCTACGAGCAGTACTTC	CATSEVAGPYEQYF
TRBJ2-6	-	-	TRBV30	TGTGCCTGGAGTTCGGGGGCTGGGGCCAACGTCCTGACTTTC	CAWSSGAGANVLTF
TRBJ2-5	-	-	TRBV9	TGTGCCAGCAGCGTAGCGGGGACTCAAGAGACCCAGTACTTC	CASSVAGTQETQYF
TRBJ2-7	-	TRBD1	TRBV5-1	TGCGCCAGCAGCTGGACAGGGGGGAGGTACGAGCAGTACTTC	CASSWTGGRYEQYF
TRBJ2-7	few	-	TRBV19	TGTGCCAGTAGTTCCCCGCACGAGCAGTACTTC	CASSSPHEQYF
TRBJ2-2	-	-	TRBV5-1	TGCGCCAGCAGCTTGCTCGGCACCGGGGAGCTGTTTTTT	CASSLLGTGELFF
TRBJ2-1	-	TRBD1	TRBV6-6	TGTGCCAGCAGCTATGGGACAGCCTCCTACAATGAGCAGTTCTTC	CASSYGTASYNEQFF
TRBJ1-3	-	-	TRBV27	TGTGCCAGCAGTTCCCGTCCAGGGATGGGAAACACCATATATTTT	CASSSRPGMGNTIYF
TRBJ2-1	-	-	TRBV19	TGTGCCAGTAGTATAGATGCAGTCGGCAGCTCCTACAATGAGCAGTTCTTC	CASSIDAVGSSYNEQFF
TRBJ2-7	-	-	TRBV7-9	TGTGCCAGCAGCCGGGACACTACCTACGAGCAGTACTTC	CASSRDTTYEQYF
TRBJ1-5	-	-	TRBV4-1	TGCGCCAGCAGCCAAGGGGGTCTTAATCAGCCCCAGCATTTT	CASSQGGLNQPQHF
TRBJ2-7	-	-	TRBV4-1	TGCGCCAGCTCGCGAGGGGCTGGCAACTCCTACGAGCAGTACTTC	CASSRGAGNSYEQYF
TRBJ2-2	-	-	TRBV19	TGTGCCAGTATAAAGCAGATACACACCGGGGAGCTGTTTTTT	CASIKQIHTGELFF
TRBJ2-3	-	-	TRBV4-1	TGCGCCAGCACAGGGTCGGATACGCAGTATTTT	CASTGSDTQYF
TRBJ1-4	-	TRBD1	TRBV23-1	TGCGCCAGCAGTCAAAGGACAGGTGGCGGTGAAAAACTGTTTTTT	CASSQRTGGGEKLFF
TRBJ2-6	-	-	TRBV5-1	TGCGCCAGCAGGCAGACAGGCAGCAGCTCTGGGGCCAACGTCCTGACTTTC	CASRQTGSSSGANVLTF
TRBJ2-5	-	-	TRBV18	TGTGCCAGCTCGCCCGGGGAGAACCAGTACTTC	CASSPGENQYF
TRBJ2-3	-	-	TRBV6-1	TGTGCCAGCAGTGAACTGTTGAATACGCAGTATTTT	CASSELLNTQYF
TRBJ2-5	-	TRBD2	TRBV11-2	TGTGCCAGCAGCGGACTAGCGGGAAGTGAGACCCAGTACTTC	CASSGLAGSETQYF
TRBJ1-5	-	-	TRBV19	TGTGCCAGTATCGGACAGTATAAAGATCAGCCCCAGCATTTT	CASIGQYKDQPQHF